The rows below give T cell receptor beta chains drawn from one sample of a study of T cell clonotyping in hematopoietic cell transplantation. Sequenced by immunoSEQ multiplex PCR; TCRdb stores in-frame clones only, minus some. The sample includes about 6,300 clones, around four fifths seen only once; the top ten take around 37%. The specimen comprised peripheral blood mononuclear cells, sampled 180 days after allogeneic stem cell transplant. These receptor sequences come from a male patient in his 70s who had an allogeneic stem cell transplant from an unrelated donor, so T cells may come from the graft donor. Some clones in this sample may be carry-over from other donors' samples. Each CDR3 is given with its conserved first and last residue. The D gene is left open where the match is weak. Clone size is not always given. Where it is, it says once, few, many or a class for expanded clones.

size	V	J	D	DNA	CDR3
.	TRBV28	TRBJ2-7	.	TGTGCCAGCAGTTTAACAGGGCCGGGAGTATCCGAGCAGTACTTC	CASSLTGPGVSEQYF
.	TRBV7-9	TRBJ1-1	.	TGTGCCAGCAAGAACCAGCCGAACACTGAAGCTTTCTTT	CASKNQPNTEAFF
.	TRBV5-6	TRBJ2-7	TRBD1	TGTGCCAGCAGCCGACAGGGCTCCTACGAGCAGTACTTC	CASSRQGSYEQYF
.	TRBV10-3	TRBJ2-6	.	TGTGCCATCAGTGAGTCGAGCACCACCTCTGGGGCCAACGTCCTGACTTTC	CAISESSTTSGANVLTF
.	TRBV28	TRBJ2-5	TRBD1	TGTGCCAGCAGTCACGGGACAGAAGAGACCCAGTACTTC	CASSHGTEETQYF
.	TRBV6-5	TRBJ2-1	.	TGTGCCAGCAGTTACCTAGACGGGTCCGTGGATGAGCAGTTCTTC	CASSYLDGSVDEQFF
.	TRBV30	TRBJ1-2	.	TGTGCCTGGAGGGGTACGGGGGGCTACACCTTC	CAWRGTGGYTF
.	TRBV27	TRBJ2-7	.	TGTGCCAGCAGTTCCCGGGACTTCTCTGGGGTCTACGAGCAGTACTTC	CASSSRDFSGVYEQYF
.	TRBV7-8	TRBJ1-2	.	TGTGCCAGCAGCCTTCGGAGGACAGATGCTAACTATGGCTACACCTTC	CASSLRRTDANYGYTF
.	TRBV4-3	TRBJ2-7	TRBD2	TGCGCCAGCAGCCAAGATAGACTGTCTAGCGGGCACTACGAGCAGTACTTC	CASSQDRLSSGHYEQYF
.	TRBV11-3	TRBJ2-5	.	TGTGCCAGCAGCTTAAGGGGGGTCCCCGGCACCCGAGAGACCCAGTACTTC	CASSLRGVPGTRETQYF
.	TRBV5-1	TRBJ2-5	.	TGCGCCAGCAGCTTGGGCGGGGCGGAGACCCAGTACTTC	CASSLGGAETQYF
.	TRBV6-5	TRBJ1-4	TRBD1	TGTGCCAGCAGTTACGGGGACAGGGGAAATGAAAAACTGTTTTTT	CASSYGDRGNEKLFF
.	TRBV5-1	TRBJ2-3	.	TGCGCCAGCAGCTTGGTTGGCCGAGAGCAAGATACGCAGTATTTT	CASSLVGREQDTQYF
.	TRBV7-9	TRBJ1-5	.	TGTGCCAGCAGCCCCGATGACAGGTACAATCAGCCCCAGCATTTT	CASSPDDRYNQPQHF
.	TRBV6-5	TRBJ2-7	TRBD2	TGTGCCAGCAGTTACTTTAGCGGGACGGTCTCCTACGAGCAGTACTTC	CASSYFSGTVSYEQYF
once	TRBV13	TRBJ2-7	.	TGTGCCAGCAGCCCACTGGGGGCGGGAGCCTACGAGCAGTACTTC	CASSPLGAGAYEQYF
.	TRBV9	TRBJ2-7	.	TGTGCCAGCAGCCCCCGACAGGCATCTACCTACGAGCAGTACTTC	CASSPRQASTYEQYF
.	TRBV9	TRBJ1-2	TRBD1	TGTGCCAGCAGCGCCACAGGGGTCGGCTACACCTTC	CASSATGVGYTF
.	TRBV5-4	TRBJ2-1	.	TGTGCCAGCAACCAGGACATGTCCCATGAGCAGTTCTTC	CASNQDMSHEQFF
once	TRBV29-1	TRBJ1-1	.	TGCAGCGTCTCCAGTCAGGCGAACACTGAAGCTTTCTTT	CSVSSQANTEAFF
few	TRBV7-2	TRBJ2-7	.	TGTGCCAGCAGCTTCGACCATTACGAGCAGTACTTC	CASSFDHYEQYF
large	TRBV2	TRBJ2-2	TRBD1	TGTGCCGGGGACAGGGGGCTCACCGGGGAGCTGTTTTTT	CAGDRGLTGELFF
few	TRBV5-1	TRBJ1-1	.	TGCGCCAGCAGCTTGGAAACCCTTAGGAACACTGAAGCTTTCTTT	CASSLETLRNTEAFF
.	TRBV20-1	TRBJ1-2	.	TGCAGTGCGAGGATAGGTGGCTACACCTTC	CSARIGGYTF
once	TRBV5-3	TRBJ1-2	.	TGTGCCAGAAGCCTCCCGTCCCTTCCCTATGGCTACACCTTC	CARSLPSLPYGYTF
once	TRBV2	TRBJ2-5	.	TGTGCCAGCAGTGACGGGTCCTGGCCTACGGAGACCCAGTACTTC	CASSDGSWPTETQYF
.	TRBV6-5	TRBJ2-2	.	TGTGCCAGCAGTTCCCGCCACGGGGACACCGGGGAGCTGTTTTTT	CASSSRHGDTGELFF
once	TRBV9	TRBJ2-7	TRBD1	TGTGCCAGCAGCGTAGGGACAGGGGGCAGGACCTACGAGCAGTACTTC	CASSVGTGGRTYEQYF
few	TRBV5-1	TRBJ2-7	TRBD2	TGCGCCAGCAGCTTGAGTAGCGGGTTATCCTACGAGCAGTACTTC	CASSLSSGLSYEQYF
few	TRBV28	TRBJ2-7	TRBD2	TGTGCCAGCAGTTTAACCAGCGGGAGTGACGAGCAGTACTTC	CASSLTSGSDEQYF
.	TRBV5-1	TRBJ1-4	.	TGCGCCAGCAGCTTAGGGGAGAATGAAAAACTGTTTTTT	CASSLGENEKLFF
few	TRBV4-2	TRBJ1-1	.	TGTGCCAGCAGCCCCCACTCGGGAGGGGAGGACACTGAAGCTTTCTTT	CASSPHSGGEDTEAFF
once	TRBV7-7	TRBJ2-2	.	TGTGCTAGCAGCTTAGATGGTTTCGTCGGGGAGCTGTTTTTT	CASSLDGFVGELFF
once	TRBV2	TRBJ1-1	TRBD1	TGTGCCAGCAGGTGGGGACAGGGAGGGAACACTGAAGCTTTCTTT	CASRWGQGGNTEAFF
.	TRBV5-4	TRBJ2-7	TRBD2	TGTGCCAGCAGCTTGGCGGGGGGAAACGAGCAGTACTTC	CASSLAGGNEQYF
.	TRBV10-3	TRBJ2-3	TRBD1	TGTGCCGCCGGTTTCGGACAGGGGGAACCAGATACGCAGTATTTT	CAAGFGQGEPDTQYF
few	TRBV4-1	TRBJ1-2	.	TGCGCCAGCAGCCAAGGGGTAATTAACTATGGCTACACCTTC	CASSQGVINYGYTF
.	TRBV4-1	TRBJ2-1	.	TGCGCCAGCAGCCGAGCCGCCCCCTATAGGACGAGCTCCTACAATGAGCAGTTCTTC	CASSRAAPYRTSSYNEQFF
.	TRBV7-3	TRBJ2-3	.	TGTGCCAGCAGCTTTGGGCGGTCCAGCACAGATACGCAGTATTTT	CASSFGRSSTDTQYF
.	TRBV2	TRBJ2-3	.	TGTGCCAGCAGAGGCACGGTCGGGCTGAATACGCAGTATTTT	CASRGTVGLNTQYF
.	TRBV11-2	TRBJ2-2	TRBD2	TGTGCCAGCAGCCCTCGACTAGCGGGAACGGACACCGGGGAGCTGTTTTTT	CASSPRLAGTDTGELFF
.	TRBV5-1	TRBJ2-3	TRBD2	TGCGCCAGCCTCCGCGGGGGGAGCACAGATACGCAGTATTTT	CASLRGGSTDTQYF
.	TRBV6-5	TRBJ1-1	TRBD1	TGTGCCAGCAGCTCCGGACAGGGGGTGGCTTTCTTT	CASSSGQGVAFF
.	TRBV5-1	TRBJ1-1	TRBD1	TGCGCCAGCAGCTTGGGAGAGACAGGGTGGAACACTGAAGCTTTCTTT	CASSLGETGWNTEAFF
few	TRBV5-4	TRBJ2-7	.	TGTGCCAGCAGCTTGGGAGTGGGAGAGGGGTACGAGCAGTACTTC	CASSLGVGEGYEQYF
once	TRBV5-1	TRBJ1-3	TRBD1	TGCGCCAGCAGCTTGGCCCAGGGGGGAGCTGGAAACACCATATATTTT	CASSLAQGGAGNTIYF
.	TRBV7-7	TRBJ2-1	TRBD1	TGTGCTAGCAGCGCCGGACAGGGTTCATACAATGAGCAGTTCTTC	CASSAGQGSYNEQFF
.	TRBV6-6	TRBJ2-7	TRBD1	TGTGCCAGCAGTTACTCGGGACAGGGCTTCTACGAGCAGTACTTC	CASSYSGQGFYEQYF
.	TRBV5-6	TRBJ2-1	TRBD1	TGTGCCAGCAGCTCCCAGACAGGGGCCCCATACAATGAGCAGTTCTTC	CASSSQTGAPYNEQFF
.	TRBV4-2	TRBJ1-2	.	TGTGCCAGCAGCCCTTCCCCGGGGGACTATGGCTACACCTTC	CASSPSPGDYGYTF
medium-sized	TRBV18	TRBJ1-3	.	TGTGCCAGCTCACCATCCGGAAACACCATATATTTT	CASSPSGNTIYF
.	TRBV5-1	TRBJ2-7	.	TGCGCCAGCAGACCTCTTAGCGGTTTCTACGAGCAGTACTTC	CASRPLSGFYEQYF